This T cell receptor beta chain was captured by sequencing in a study of blood T cell repertoires in COVID-19. Study-level information: Sources were T cells, B-cell-depleted T cells, or PBMCs; the material itself was cDNA or gDNA.

Original data processing: Amplification from reference gene primers served as the basis for estimated nucleated cell counts. Assay: immunoSEQ multiplex PCR; the TCRdb copy retains only in-frame clones and omits some. Clone size and the V and J calls come from that table; the DNA yielded D and trimming. The table shows about 50,000 clones, with 80% to 90% occurring only once. Deletions cut 2 bases from V and 5 bases from J, with 8 bases between. The CDR3 length is 13 residues. Germline CDR1 is SGHNT and CDR2 is YYREEE (reference sequence). Sequencing was carried out using peripheral blood. J is TRBJ1-5 and V is TRBV5-4; D ambiguous. This receptor was obtained from a human donor in a cohort sampled during active COVID-19. The donor label of this sample is uncertain. CDR3 residues: CASSLGGDQPQHF. In DNA form, the CDR3 reads TGTGCCAGCAGCTTAGGTGGAGATCAGCCCCAGCATTTT.